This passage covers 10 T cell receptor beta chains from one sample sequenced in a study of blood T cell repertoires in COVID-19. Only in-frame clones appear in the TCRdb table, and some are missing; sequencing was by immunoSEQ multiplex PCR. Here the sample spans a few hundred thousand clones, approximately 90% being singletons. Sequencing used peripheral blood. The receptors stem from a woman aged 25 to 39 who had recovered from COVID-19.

The CDR3 nucleotides read TGTGCCAGCGAGGGACAGGGGGCGAGAATCTACGAGCAGTACTTC. Translated: CASEGQGARIYEQYF. This chain joins TRBV28 and TRBJ2-7; TRBD1 matches at 12 bases. The length of the CDR3 is 15 residues. Losses at the gene ends were 8 bases for V and 3 bases for J; bases not matched to a gene: 8. Looked up from germline, CDR1 is MDHEN and CDR2 is SYDVKM. Full variable domain (outside the CDR3, taken from reference TRBV28 and TRBJ2-7): DVKVTQSSRYLVKRTGEKVFLECVQDMDHENMFWYRQDPGLGLRLIYFSYDVKMKEKGDIPEGYSVSREKKERFSLILESASTNQTSMYLCASEGQGARIYEQYFGPGTRLTVT.

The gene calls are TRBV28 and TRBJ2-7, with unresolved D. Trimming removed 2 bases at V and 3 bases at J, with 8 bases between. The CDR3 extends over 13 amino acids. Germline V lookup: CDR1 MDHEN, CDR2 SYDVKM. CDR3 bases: TGTGCCAGCAGTTTAGCGGTCCTCTACGAGCAGTACTTC. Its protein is CASSLAVLYEQYF.

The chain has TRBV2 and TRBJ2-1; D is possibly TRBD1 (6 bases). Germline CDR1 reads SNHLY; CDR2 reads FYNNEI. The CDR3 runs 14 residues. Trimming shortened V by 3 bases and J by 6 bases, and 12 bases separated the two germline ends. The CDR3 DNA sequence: TGTGCCAGCAGTGAGGTTGTCAGGGGCAATGAGCAGTTCTTC. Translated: CASSEVVRGNEQFF.

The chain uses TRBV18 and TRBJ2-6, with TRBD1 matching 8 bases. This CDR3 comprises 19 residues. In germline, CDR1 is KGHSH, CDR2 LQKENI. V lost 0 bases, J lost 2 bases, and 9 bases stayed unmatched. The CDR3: CASSPPRTGRSPGANVLTF. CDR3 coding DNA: TGTGCCAGCTCACCACCGCGGACAGGGCGGTCTCCTGGGGCCAACGTCCTGACTTTC.

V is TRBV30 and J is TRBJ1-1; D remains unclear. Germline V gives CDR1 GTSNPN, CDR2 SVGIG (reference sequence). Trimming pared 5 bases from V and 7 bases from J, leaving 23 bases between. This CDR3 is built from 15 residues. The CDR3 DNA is TGTGCCTGGGGGAGATTGTACTTAAAAGCCGATGAAGCTTTCTTT. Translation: CAWGRLYLKADEAFF.

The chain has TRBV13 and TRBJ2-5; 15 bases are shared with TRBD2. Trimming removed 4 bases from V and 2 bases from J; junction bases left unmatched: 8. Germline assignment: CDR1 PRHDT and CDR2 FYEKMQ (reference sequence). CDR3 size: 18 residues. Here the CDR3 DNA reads TGTGCCAGCAGCTCCGGACTAGCGGGGGGGCTAGGGCAAGAGACCCAGTACTTC. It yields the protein CASSSGLAGGLGQETQYF.

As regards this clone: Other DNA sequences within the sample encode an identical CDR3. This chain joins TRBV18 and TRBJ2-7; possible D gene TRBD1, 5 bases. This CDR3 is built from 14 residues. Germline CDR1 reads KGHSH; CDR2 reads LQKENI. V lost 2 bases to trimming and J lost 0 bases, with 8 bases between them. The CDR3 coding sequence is TGTGCCAGCTCACCAGACAGAAGCTCCTACGAGCAGTACTTC. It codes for CASSPDRSSYEQYF.

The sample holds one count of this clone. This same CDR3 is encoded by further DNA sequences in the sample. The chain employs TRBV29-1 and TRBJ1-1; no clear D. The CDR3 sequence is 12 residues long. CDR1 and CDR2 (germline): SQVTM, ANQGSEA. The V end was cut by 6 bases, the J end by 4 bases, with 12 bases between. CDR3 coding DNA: TGCAGCGTGGTGGACGCGGGCACTGAAGCTTTCTTT. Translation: CSVVDAGTEAFF.

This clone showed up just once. CDR3 region: CASSLELANTGELFF. CDR3 bases: TGTGCCAGCAGCTTAGAACTAGCAAACACCGGGGAGCTGTTTTTT. The gene calls are TRBV7-2 and TRBJ2-2; TRBD2 is a possible D gene (6 bases). V was shortened by 1 base and J by 2 bases, with 8 bases between the two germline ends. Germline V lookup: CDR1 SGHTA, CDR2 FQGNSA. CDR3 length equals 15 residues. The full variable domain, completed using reference TRBV7-2 and TRBJ2-2, is GAGVSQSPSNKVTEKGKDVELRCDPISGHTALYWYRQSLGQGLEFLIYFQGNSAPDKSGLPSDRFSAERTGGSVSTLTIQRTQQEDSAVYLCASSLELANTGELFFGEGSRLTVL.

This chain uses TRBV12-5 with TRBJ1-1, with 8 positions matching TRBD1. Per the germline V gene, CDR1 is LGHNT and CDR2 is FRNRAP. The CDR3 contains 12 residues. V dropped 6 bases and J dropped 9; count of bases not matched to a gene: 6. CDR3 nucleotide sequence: TGTGCTAGTGGCCCTAGACAGGGGCAAGCTTTCTTT. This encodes CASGPRQGQAFF.